Following are 9 T cell receptor beta chains from one sample sequenced in a study of blood T cell repertoires in COVID-19. The method was immunoSEQ multiplex PCR; TCRdb's version includes in-frame clones alone and lacks a portion of them. This table holds 200,000 to 250,000 clones, about 86% found once. The specimen sequenced was PBMCs or T cells enriched from blood (not recorded which). The receptor set was obtained from a middle-aged woman with acute COVID-19.

The chain employs TRBV7-3 and TRBJ2-3; TRBD2 matches 8 bases. The CDR3 has 14 residues. Trimming took 5 bases from V and 6 from J; bases not matched to a gene: 7. Germline V CDR1 and CDR2: SGHTA, FQGTGA. This CDR3 is CASSLSGNRDTQYF. Here the CDR3 DNA reads TGTGCCAGCAGCCTTAGCGGGAATCGGGATACGCAGTATTTT.

This clone was seen a handful of times. V gene TRBV7-3 combines with J gene TRBJ1-6; D gene unclear. Looked up from germline, CDR1 is SGHTA and CDR2 is FQGTGA. V was trimmed by 3 bases and J by 9 bases, leaving 9 bases between them. This CDR3 has 13 residues. Written as DNA, the CDR3 is TGTGCCAGCAGCTTCTATCCTGGTTCACCCCTCCACTTT. Translating it yields CASSFYPGSPLHF.

This clone was seen just once. J is TRBJ2-2 and V is TRBV7-3, with TRBD2 matching 9 bases. V dropped 6 bases and J dropped 7; count of bases not matched to a gene: 6. The germline gives CDR1 SGHTA, CDR2 FQGTGA. This CDR3 is built from 14 residues. CDR3 sequence (DNA): TGTGCCAGCAGAAGCGCGCGGGAGGGCGGGGAGCTGTTTTTT. Translation gives CASRSAREGGELFF.

The chain's CDR3 is CASSQARGEQYF. The DNA of the CDR3 is TGTGCCAGCAGCCAGGCGAGGGGGGAGCAGTACTTC. The rearrangement joins TRBV7-8 to TRBJ2-7; tentative D call: TRBD1 (6 bases). Per the germline V gene, CDR1 is SGHVS and CDR2 is FQNEAQ. Deletions cut 5 bases from V and 7 bases from J, with 12 bases between. The CDR3 contains 12 residues.

The chain carries TRBV28 and TRBJ1-1; 9 nucleotides line up with TRBD1. This CDR3 region has 17 residues. Trimming at V came to 0 bases and at J to 2 bases, leaving 7 bases not matched to a gene. Germline CDR1 is MDHEN and CDR2 is SYDVKM. CDR3 DNA sequence: TGTGCCAGCAGTTTATGGATGACAGGGGGAATAAACACTGAAGCTTTCTTT. As protein: CASSLWMTGGINTEAFF.

DNA for the CDR3: TGTGCCAGCAGCTTAGCGGGCCGACCCGGGACCGGGGAGCTGTTTTTT. The encoded protein is CASSLAGRPGTGELFF. The chain combines TRBV5-6 with TRBJ2-2, with D possibly TRBD2 on 6 matching bases. Deletions cut 2 bases from V and 5 bases from J, with 16 bases between. Germline loops: CDR1 SGHDT, CDR2 YYEEEE. This CDR3 region has 16 residues.

The J gene is TRBJ2-6, the V gene TRBV2, with TRBD1 matching 7 bases. The CDR3 sequence is 14 residues long. The trim removed 7 bases at V and 3 bases at J, leaving 3 bases unmatched. Germline CDR1 SNHLY, CDR2 FYNNEI. The DNA for the CDR3 is TGTGCCAGCAAGACAGGGCATGGGGCCAACGTCCTGACTTTC. This encodes CASKTGHGANVLTF. Looking up the rest from reference TRBV2 and TRBJ2-6 gives the full variable domain: EPEVTQTPSHQVTQMGQEVILRCVPISNHLYFYWYRQILGQKVEFLVSFYNNEISEKSEIFDDQFSVERPDGSNFTLKIRSTKLEDSAMYFCASKTGHGANVLTFGAGSRLTVL.

The chain couples TRBV7-2 to TRBJ2-5, with 9 nucleotides matching TRBD2. CDR3 size: 16 residues. In germline, CDR1 is SGHTA, CDR2 FQGNSA. V lost 7 bases and J lost 1; bases outside the gene matches: 10. The CDR3: CASTPTGGRAQETQYF. In nucleotides, the CDR3 is TGTGCCAGCACCCCCACCGGCGGGAGGGCCCAAGAGACCCAGTACTTC.

The chain employs TRBV18 and TRBJ2-7, with 8 bases aligning to TRBD2. The V gene's germline CDR1 is KGHSH and CDR2 LQKENI. This CDR3 is built from 15 residues. J gave up 3 bases and V 3 bases, and 7 bases lay outside the gene matches. The CDR3 nucleotides are TGTGCCAGCTCACCTAATAGCGGGGAGGGCTACGAGCAGTACTTC. It yields the protein CASSPNSGEGYEQYF.